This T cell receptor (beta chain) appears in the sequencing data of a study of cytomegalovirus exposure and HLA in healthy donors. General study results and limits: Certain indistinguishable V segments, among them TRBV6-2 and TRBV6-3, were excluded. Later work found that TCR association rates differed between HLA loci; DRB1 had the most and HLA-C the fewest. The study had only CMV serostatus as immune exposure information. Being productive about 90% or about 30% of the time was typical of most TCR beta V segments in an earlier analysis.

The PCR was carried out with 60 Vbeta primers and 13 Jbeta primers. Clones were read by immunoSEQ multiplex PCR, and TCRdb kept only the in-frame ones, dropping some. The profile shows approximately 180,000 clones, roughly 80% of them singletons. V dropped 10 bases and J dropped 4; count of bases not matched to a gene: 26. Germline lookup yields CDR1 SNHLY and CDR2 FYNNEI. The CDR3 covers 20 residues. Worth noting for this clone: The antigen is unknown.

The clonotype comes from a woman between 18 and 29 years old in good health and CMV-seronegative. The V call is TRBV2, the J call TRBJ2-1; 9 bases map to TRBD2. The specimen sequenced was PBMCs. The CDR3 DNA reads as TGTGCCACCTCGGGGCGAGGCCCCCGCGGCGGGAGGGCCGAATACAATGAGCAGTTCTTC. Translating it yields CATSGRGPRGGRAEYNEQFF.